What follows are 19 T cell receptor beta chains derived from one specimen sequenced in a study of blood T cell repertoires in COVID-19. Generated by immunoSEQ multiplex PCR, the TCRdb table keeps only in-frame clones and is missing some. The repertoire consists of 140,000 to 150,000 clones, with roughly 84% occurring once and the leading ten covering around two fifths. The sequenced sample consisted of peripheral blood. The receptors here all came from a human donor in a cohort sampled during active COVID-19.

This chain links TRBV19 with TRBJ1-1; D perhaps matches TRBD1 (6 bases). Deletions cut 7 bases from V and 5 bases from J, with 23 bases between. CDR1 and CDR2 (germline): LNHDA, SQIVND (reference sequence). CDR3 length equals 16 residues. The CDR3 sequence: CASTVRGPYLETEAFF. The CDR3 DNA sequence: TGTGCCAGTACGGTCAGGGGCCCCTATTTGGAGACTGAAGCTTTCTTT.

This CDR3 reads CASSRDGYTF. Written as DNA, the CDR3 is TGTGCCAGCAGTCGGGATGGCTACACCTTC. J is TRBJ1-2 and V is TRBV12-1. TRBV12-1 is tagged as a pseudogene. This CDR3 has 10 residues.

The gene calls are TRBV18 and TRBJ1-4; D call uncertain. V was clipped by 1 base and J by 8 bases, with 11 bases between them. Germline V lookup: CDR1 KGHSH, CDR2 LQKENI. The CDR3 has 14 amino acids. CDR3 protein: CASSPLLDREKLFF. In DNA, the CDR3 is TGTGCCAGCTCACCACTTCTAGATCGGGAAAAACTGTTTTTT.

The chain combines TRBV6-5 with TRBJ2-2; 12 bases fit TRBD1. Looked up from germline, CDR1 is MNHEY and CDR2 is SVGAGI. Trimming cost V 6 bases and J 11 bases; bases outside gene matches: 4. This CDR3 spans 13 amino acids. CDR3: CASRGQGAKELFF. CDR3 DNA: TGTGCCAGCAGGGGACAGGGGGCGAAAGAGCTGTTTTTT.

This clone was counted a few times. V gene TRBV6-2 or TRBV6-3 combines with J gene TRBJ1-5; 7 bases map to TRBD1. CDR3 length equals 15 residues. Germline values: CDR1 MNHEY, CDR2 SVGEGT. Unmatched junction bases numbered 6, after V lost 2 bases and J lost 5 bases. This CDR3 is CASSYEGQTYQPQHF. The CDR3 coding sequence is TGTGCCAGCAGTTACGAGGGACAGACCTATCAGCCCCAGCATTTT.

J is TRBJ2-5 and V is TRBV19, with 7 bases matching TRBD1. Germline V gene data show CDR1 as LNHDA and CDR2 as SQIVND (reference sequence). V lost 5 bases and J lost 5; bases outside the gene matches: 5. The CDR3 length is 13 residues. CDR3 protein: CASSQDRVETQYF. CDR3 bases: TGTGCCAGTAGTCAAGACAGGGTGGAGACCCAGTACTTC.

The chain uses TRBV5-5 and TRBJ1-3; D is undetermined. The CDR3 is made up of 15 amino acids. Germline values: CDR1 SGHKS, CDR2 YYEKEE (reference sequence). Between the trimmed V and J ends, which lost 1 base and 0 bases, there was a span of 8 bases. CDR3 sequence reads: CASSLLSHSGNTIYF. CDR3 in DNA: TGTGCCAGCAGCTTGTTGTCCCACTCTGGAAACACCATATATTTT.

As regards this clone: Its ends do not fully match the called genes, so a read error is possible. The genes are TRBV5-4 and TRBJ2-5, with D unresolved. Per the germline V gene, CDR1 is SGHNT and CDR2 is YYREEE (reference sequence). The CDR3 has 11 amino acids. The CDR3 DNA sequence: TGTGCCAGCAGCCAACAAGATACCCAGTACTTC. It codes for CASSQQDTQYF.

In DNA form, the CDR3 reads TGCGCCAGCAGCTTGGTAACAGGGGGCACCCGTTTGGACTATGGCTACACCTTC. Protein product: CASSLVTGGTRLDYGYTF. V usage is TRBV5-1 and J usage is TRBJ1-2; 9 nucleotides align to TRBD1. This CDR3 spans 18 amino acids. In germline, CDR1 is SGHRS, CDR2 YFSETQ. The V segment lost 0 bases and the J segment 3 bases; nucleotides outside the gene matches: 12.

The CDR3 loop is CAWRKGVYTEAFF. The CDR3 nucleotides read TGTGCCTGGAGGAAGGGGGTTTACACTGAAGCTTTCTTT. J is TRBJ1-1 and V is TRBV30; TRBD1 might be the D (6 bases). Trimming left V 3 bases short and J 3 bases short, with 11 bases between. Germline V gene lookup returns CDR1 GTSNPN and CDR2 SVGIG (reference sequence). This CDR3 comprises 13 residues.

The chain combines TRBV7-6 with TRBJ2-7, with 11 bases identical to TRBD2. J was trimmed by 2 bases and V by 5 bases; bases with no gene match: 5. This CDR3 spans 15 amino acids. Germline-derived CDR1 and CDR2 are SGHVS and FNYEAQ. The DNA for the CDR3 is TGTGCCAGCAGCGAGCTAGCGGGGGGTCCCTACGAGCAGTACTTC. Residues: CASSELAGGPYEQYF. Full variable domain (remainder filled in from reference TRBV7-6 and TRBJ2-7): GAGVSQSPRYKVTKRGQDVALRCDPISGHVSLYWYRQALGQGPEFLTYFNYEAQQDKSGLPNDRFSAERPEGSISTLTIQRTEQRDSAMYRCASSELAGGPYEQYFGPGTRLTVT.

The chain carries TRBV6-5 and TRBJ2-7; a possible D gene is TRBD1 (6 bases). Germline CDR1 reads MNHEY; CDR2 reads SVGAGI. The CDR3 loop spans 14 amino acids. V was clipped by 1 base and J by 2 bases, with 9 bases between them. CDR3 DNA: TGTGCCAGCAGTTACTTCAGGGGCCCCTACGAGCAGTACTTC. Amino acids: CASSYFRGPYEQYF.

The chain couples TRBV3-1 (or the pseudogene TRBV3-2) to TRBJ1-1, with no clear D. The CDR3 spans 13 residues. Germline CDR1 is LGHDT and CDR2 is YNNKEL (reference sequence). The V end lost 1 base, the J end lost 0 bases, and 3 bases lay between the germline ends. The CDR3 spells CASSQAVNTEAFF. For the CDR3, the DNA is TGTGCCAGCAGCCAAGCTGTGAACACTGAAGCTTTCTTT.

In this sample, this clone turned up once. The CDR3 DNA sequence: TGTGCCAGCAGTAGGGAAGGAGGGGCTCGGGATACGCAGTATTTT. This encodes CASSREGGARDTQYF. The rearrangement links TRBV6-1 to TRBJ2-3; a weak D match, TRBD2 (6 bases). The CDR3 extends over 15 amino acids. The germline V gene encodes CDR1 MNHNS and CDR2 SASEGT. V gave up 5 bases and J gave up 6 bases, with 18 bases separating them.

The chain's CDR3 is CASSQGGPAGYTF. The CDR3 nucleotides read TGTGCCAGCAGCCAAGGCGGGCCCGCCGGCTACACCTTC. The J gene is TRBJ1-2, the V gene TRBV3-1 (or the pseudogene TRBV3-2); no firm D call. The CDR3 runs to 13 residues. V gave up 1 base and J gave up 8 bases, with 11 bases separating them. Germline values: CDR1 LGHDT, CDR2 YNNKEL (reference sequence).

The chain recombines TRBV5-1 with TRBJ2-3; tentatively, D is TRBD2 (5 bases). Germline-derived CDR1 and CDR2 are SGHRS and YFSETQ. The V gene lost 0 bases and the J gene lost 2 bases, with 13 bases spanning the gap. CDR3 length: 16 amino acids. CDR3 residues: CASSLADSRTTDTQYF. The CDR3 DNA follows: TGCGCCAGCAGCTTGGCGGACTCTCGAACCACAGATACGCAGTATTTT.

The chain uses TRBV7-2 and TRBJ2-7; TRBD1 is a possible D gene (6 bases). Germline V gene data show CDR1 as SGHTA and CDR2 as FQGNSA. V lost 5 bases to trimming and J lost 3 bases, with 11 bases between them. This CDR3 comprises 13 residues. CDR3 residues: CASSANRDYEQYF. For the CDR3, the DNA is TGTGCCAGCAGCGCGAACAGGGACTACGAGCAGTACTTC.

The V and J genes are TRBV7-2 and TRBJ2-5, with 12 bases that match TRBD1. There are 16 residues in the CDR3. The V gene end was trimmed by 5 bases and the J gene end by 5 bases; junction bases not matched to a gene: 9. Germline assignment: CDR1 SGHTA and CDR2 FQGNSA. Here the CDR3 reads CASSAAGTGGFETQYF. CDR3 nucleotides: TGTGCCAGCAGCGCAGCCGGGACAGGGGGCTTTGAGACCCAGTACTTC.

Only a few counts were recorded for this clone. The J gene is TRBJ2-5, the V gene TRBV4-1; 11 bases are shared with TRBD2. The junction had 4 bases not matched to a gene; V was cut back by 2 bases and J by 2 bases. The CDR3 contains 16 residues. The germline V gene has CDR1 MGHRA and CDR2 YSYEKL. This CDR3 reads CASSQTSGGQQETQYF. CDR3 DNA sequence: TGCGCCAGCAGCCAAACTAGCGGGGGACAACAAGAGACCCAGTACTTC.